Sequencing of this TCR beta chain was carried out in a study of shared clonotypes between healthy human individuals. CDR3 size: 16 residues. CD4+ cells were split into CD45RA+ naive and CD45RA-negative memory subsets. Profiled with immunoSEQ multiplex PCR; TCRdb holds only in-frame clones, not every one. The sample shows 2.5 million or so clones, approximately 94% of them seen only once. J is TRBJ2-1 and V is TRBV1; the D call of TRBD2 is as the table states it, not checked on the DNA. TRBV1 is noted as a pseudogene. Sequencing was done on a sample of naive CD4+ T cells sorted from blood. Subset indicated: CD45RA+ positively selected. The receptor was derived from a man younger than 30 in good health. The CDR3 sequence: CTSSPTAGTIVNEQFF. The CDR3 bases are TGCACCAGCAGCCCGACAGCGGGGACTATTGTCAATGAGCAGTTCTTC.